These 24 T cell receptor beta chains came from one sample sequenced in a study of metastatic and nonmetastatic thyroid tumors (TCRdb year 2020). Library generation was performed with PCR. Sequenced on an Illumina HiSeq 4000. In-frame beta chains were kept once TCRdb had trimmed the public reads at Q25 with fastp and called clones with MiXCR. This sample has about 16,000 clones in its table, and roughly a quarter of those were observed once. Roughly 11% of the sample is in the top ten clones. No treatment had been received by any patient before thyroid surgery. The specimen sequenced was blood. The receptors originated from a male donor with papillary thyroid cancer or a benign thyroid nodule (not recorded which). Some clones in this sample may be carry-over from other donors' samples.

The chain is built from TRBV20-1 and TRBJ2-7; the D is unclear. Germline CDR1 DFQATT, CDR2 SNEGSKA (reference sequence). The V and J ends lost 4 bases and 0 bases respectively, with 16 bases between them. CDR3 length equals 15 residues. In DNA, the CDR3 is TGCAGTGCTATTAACCCGACGGCCAGCTCCTACGAGCAGTACTTC. Translation gives CSAINPTASSYEQYF.

The chain is built from TRBV18 and TRBJ2-7; 8 nucleotides agree with TRBD1. J gave up 5 bases and V 1 base, and 1 base lay outside the gene matches. CDR3 length: 13 amino acids. The germline CDR1 and CDR2 sequences are KGHSH and LQKENI. CDR3 protein: CASSPQTGDEQYF. CDR3 nucleotide sequence: TGTGCCAGCTCACCACAGACAGGGGACGAGCAGTACTTC.

This clone is deemed medium-sized. The CDR3 sequence is CASSFGQGGGTGELFF. Written as DNA, the CDR3 is TGTGCCAGCAGCTTTGGACAGGGCGGGGGCACCGGGGAGCTGTTTTTT. The V gene is TRBV7-2, the J gene TRBJ2-2; D may be TRBD1 (8 bases). Per the germline V gene, CDR1 is SGHTA and CDR2 is FQGNSA. V gave up 3 bases and J gave up 4 bases, with 15 bases separating them. The CDR3 sequence is 16 residues long.

At least ten counts were recorded for this clone. The chain has TRBV7-9 and TRBJ2-7, with TRBD1 matching over 9 bases. The CDR3 is made up of 14 amino acids. J gave up 2 bases and V 5 bases, and 4 bases lay outside the gene matches. The germline CDR1 and CDR2 sequences are SEHNR and FQNEAQ (reference sequence). The CDR3 DNA follows: TGTGCCAGCAGCCGGGACAGGGATACCTACGAGCAGTACTTC. As protein: CASSRDRDTYEQYF.

The table lists this clone with many counts. This sequence joins TRBV7-3 and TRBJ2-1, with 7 positions matching TRBD1. J was trimmed by 6 bases and V by 2 bases; bases with no gene match: 4. Germline V CDR1 and CDR2: SGHTA, FQGTGA. This CDR3 region has 14 residues. CDR3 coding DNA: TGTGCCAGCAGCTTAGCAGGGGGTCGCAATGAGCAGTTCTTC. It specifies CASSLAGGRNEQFF. Using reference TRBV7-3 and TRBJ2-1 for the parts outside the CDR3, the full variable domain is GAGVSQTPSNKVTEKGKYVELRCDPISGHTALYWYRQSLGQGPEFLIYFQGTGAADDSGLPNDRFFAVRPEGSVSTLKIQRTERGDSAVYLCASSLAGGRNEQFFGPGTRLTVL.

This clone occurred many times. This rearrangement joins TRBV5-1 to TRBJ2-4; 10 bases line up with TRBD1. The germline V gene has CDR1 SGHRS and CDR2 YFSETQ. The CDR3 has 14 residues. Trimming removed 5 bases from V and 9 bases from J; junction bases left unmatched: 8. The CDR3 here is CASSDPGQGSIQYF. The CDR3 DNA is TGCGCCAGCAGTGACCCGGGACAGGGGAGCATTCAGTACTTC.

Within the sample, this clone is medium-sized. The rearrangement uses TRBV6-1 and TRBJ2-5; 10 bases fit TRBD2. This CDR3 spans 15 amino acids. The V and J ends lost 0 bases and 2 bases, in that order; junction bases with no gene match: 0. The germline V gene encodes CDR1 MNHNS and CDR2 SASEGT. Here the CDR3 reads CASSEAAGGQETQYF. The CDR3 DNA is TGTGCCAGCAGTGAAGCAGCGGGGGGGCAAGAGACCCAGTACTTC.

By sample fraction, this clone is medium-sized. CDR3 sequence: CASSAWDSSYEQYF. CDR3 DNA sequence: TGTGCCAGCAGTGCGTGGGACAGTTCCTACGAGCAGTACTTC. The chain is built from TRBV6-1 and TRBJ2-7; TRBD1 aligns across 7 bases. Per the germline V gene, CDR1 is MNHNS and CDR2 is SASEGT. The CDR3 has 14 residues. Trimming at V came to 4 bases and at J to 1 base, leaving 4 bases not matched to a gene.

The chain has TRBV30 and TRBJ1-1, with 7 nucleotides matching TRBD1. The ends lost 0 bases at V and 10 bases at J; junction bases unmatched: 8. The CDR3 is made up of 13 amino acids. The germline CDR1 and CDR2 sequences are GTSNPN and SVGIG (reference sequence). The CDR3 DNA reads as TGTGCCTGGAGTGTAAGACAGGGAGAGTTAGCTTTCTTT. Protein product: CAWSVRQGELAFF. Drawing the rest from reference TRBV30 and TRBJ1-1, the complete variable domain is SQTIHQWPATLVQPVGSPLSLECTVEGTSNPNLYWYRQAAGRGLQLLFYSVGIGQISSEVPQNLSASRPQDRQFILSSKKLLLSDSGFYLCAWSVRQGELAFFGQGTRLTVV.

This clone has a count of ten or more. CDR3: CASSSRYSRSTDTQYF. CDR3 DNA: TGTGCCAGCAGCTCCCGATACAGCCGGAGCACAGATACGCAGTATTTT. This chain uses TRBV14 with TRBJ2-3, with no clear D. The V end was cut by 5 bases, the J end by 0 bases, with 15 bases between. Per the germline V gene, CDR1 is SGHDN and CDR2 is FVKESK. The CDR3 extends over 16 amino acids. Drawing the rest from reference TRBV14 and TRBJ2-3, the complete variable domain is EAGVTQFPSHSVIEKGQTVTLRCDPISGHDNLYWYRRVMGKEIKFLLHFVKESKQDESGMPNNRFLAERTGGTYSTLKVQPAELEDSGVYFCASSSRYSRSTDTQYFGPGTRLTVL.

This clone was detected many times. The chain uses TRBV7-8 and TRBJ1-1, with a possible D match to TRBD1 (6 bases). This CDR3 comprises 13 residues. The germline CDR1 and CDR2 sequences are SGHVS and FQNEAQ. Trimming shortened V by 4 bases and J by 2 bases, and 8 bases separated the two germline ends. The CDR3 DNA sequence: TGTGCCAGCAGCTCCAGGGGCAACACTGAAGCTTTCTTT. It is translated as CASSSRGNTEAFF.

This clone was recorded at least ten times. The rearrangement links TRBV9 to TRBJ1-2; TRBD1 is a possible D gene (5 bases). Germline V gene data show CDR1 as SGDLS and CDR2 as YYNGEE. CDR3 length equals 15 residues. Trimming removed 3 bases at V and 3 bases at J, with 15 bases between. CDR3 loop: CASSAGGALHYGYTF. CDR3 in DNA: TGTGCCAGCAGCGCGGGTGGGGCACTTCACTATGGCTACACCTTC.

In its sample, this clone was seen many times. The V call is TRBV6-2 or TRBV6-3, the J call TRBJ2-5; the D gene could be TRBD1 or TRBD2 (5 bases each). Germline CDR1 is MNHEY and CDR2 is SVGEGT. The CDR3 is 17 residues long. V gave up 5 bases and J gave up 0 bases, with 19 bases separating them. The CDR3 loop reads CASSRDRSLGDQETQYF. CDR3 in DNA: TGTGCCAGCAGTCGGGACCGGTCGCTTGGGGACCAAGAGACCCAGTACTTC.

In DNA, the CDR3 is TGCGCCAGCAGCCAAGACGCAGGGTCCCAGGGTGAGCAGTACTTC. This codes for CASSQDAGSQGEQYF. The chain couples TRBV4-1 to TRBJ2-7, with a tentative D call TRBD1 (5 bases). The V gene's germline CDR1 is MGHRA and CDR2 YSYEKL. This CDR3 has 15 amino acids. V was cut by 0 bases and J by 7 bases, with 16 bases left in between.

This clone is termed medium-sized. The chain carries TRBV24-1 and TRBJ2-1, with 10 positions matching TRBD2. The CDR3 extends over 16 amino acids. Germline V CDR1 and CDR2: KGHDR, SFDVKD. The V segment lost 4 bases and the J segment 4 bases; nucleotides outside the gene matches: 6. The CDR3 DNA sequence: TGTGCCACCAGTGAGTATGAGCGGGGGGGGTACAATGAGCAGTTCTTC. Its protein product is CATSEYERGGYNEQFF.

This clone was observed at least ten times. The chain employs TRBV11-2 and TRBJ2-1; D unresolved. CDR1 SGHAT and CDR2 FQNNGV come from the germline V gene. Trimming stripped 4 bases from V and 1 base from J, with 14 bases between. This CDR3 has 16 amino acids. The DNA of the CDR3 is TGTGCCAGCAGCTACCTCTTGCGGACGTCCTACAATGAGCAGTTCTTC. Amino acid sequence: CASSYLLRTSYNEQFF.

About this clone itself: The CDR3 carries no conserved terminal phenylalanine or tryptophan, so it likely arises from a read error. This chain joins TRBV6-2 or TRBV6-3 and TRBJ2-1; weak D call: TRBD2 (5 bases). Germline loops: CDR1 MNHEY, CDR2 SVGEGT. This CDR3 contains 14 residues. V was clipped by 10 bases and J by 6 bases, with 19 bases between them. The CDR3 protein is CATMPRLPGNEQFL. The CDR3 coding sequence is TGTGCCACCATGCCCCGACTACCAGGCAATGAGCAGTTCCTC.

This clone appeared a single time. The chain joins TRBV12-5 to TRBJ2-3, with a tentative D call TRBD2 (6 bases). Germline CDR1 is LGHNT and CDR2 is FRNRAP. V gave up 2 bases and J gave up 4 bases, with 28 bases separating them. The CDR3 runs 20 residues. CDR3: CASGLSLPGVTGSTPDTQYF. As DNA, the CDR3 is TGTGCTAGTGGTTTGTCACTCCCGGGGGTGACGGGCAGTACCCCAGATACGCAGTATTTT.

This clone has a count of ten or more. This chain links TRBV6-1 with TRBJ1-4; 8 bases line up with TRBD1. The CDR3 length is 15 residues. V shed 4 bases and J 3 bases; nucleotides not matched to a gene: 4. Germline CDR1 is MNHNS and CDR2 is SASEGT. The CDR3 spells CASSARTGPNEKLFF. The CDR3, as DNA: TGTGCCAGCAGTGCCCGGACAGGGCCTAATGAAAAACTGTTTTTT.

The chain joins TRBV9 to TRBJ1-3, with D possibly TRBD1 on 6 matching bases. The CDR3 is 16 amino acids. Germline loops: CDR1 SGDLS, CDR2 YYNGEE. Between the trimmed V and J ends, which lost 3 bases and 2 bases, there was a span of 15 bases. The CDR3 coding sequence is TGTGCCAGCAGCGCTTTTTTGGACAGAGCTGGAAACACCATATATTTT. This sequence encodes CASSAFLDRAGNTIYF.

By frequency in the sample, this clone is medium-sized. The J gene is TRBJ2-7, the V gene TRBV20-1; 13 bases are a match to TRBD2. Germline V gives CDR1 DFQATT, CDR2 SNEGSKA (reference sequence). This CDR3 contains 16 residues. V was clipped by 6 bases and J by 1 base; unmatched bases: 9. The CDR3 is CSASGLAGFGSYEQYF. Here the CDR3 DNA reads TGCAGTGCCTCGGGACTAGCGGGATTCGGGTCCTACGAGCAGTACTTC.

This clone was observed at least ten times. The germline gene is not matched at one end of the junction; a read error may be the cause. V gene TRBV24-1 combines with J gene TRBJ2-3; D is possibly TRBD1 (5 bases). This CDR3 is built from 15 residues. Germline values: CDR1 KGHDR, CDR2 SFDVKD. CDR3 bases: TGTGCCACCAGTGATTTGGACAGCCCCACAGATATGCAGTATTTT. Protein: CATSDLDSPTDMQYF.

This clone was found many times. The gene calls are TRBV5-4 and TRBJ1-1; D is unresolved. Germline CDR1 and CDR2: SGHNT and YYREEE (reference sequence). The CDR3 consists of 13 residues. Trimming took off 1 base at V and 1 base at J, with 5 bases between the two ends. CDR3 DNA: TGTGCCAGCAGCTTGATAGAGAACACTGAAGCTTTCTTT. This codes for CASSLIENTEAFF.

About this clone: Sequence at one end of the junction differs from germline and may be a read error. The CDR3 DNA reads as TGTGCTAGCAGTCCGTCGGGGGGATGCAATCAGCCCCAGCATTTT. The encoded protein is CASSPSGGCNQPQHF. The chain uses TRBV12-3 or TRBV12-4 and TRBJ1-5, with D possibly being TRBD1 (5 bases). The CDR3 loop spans 15 amino acids.